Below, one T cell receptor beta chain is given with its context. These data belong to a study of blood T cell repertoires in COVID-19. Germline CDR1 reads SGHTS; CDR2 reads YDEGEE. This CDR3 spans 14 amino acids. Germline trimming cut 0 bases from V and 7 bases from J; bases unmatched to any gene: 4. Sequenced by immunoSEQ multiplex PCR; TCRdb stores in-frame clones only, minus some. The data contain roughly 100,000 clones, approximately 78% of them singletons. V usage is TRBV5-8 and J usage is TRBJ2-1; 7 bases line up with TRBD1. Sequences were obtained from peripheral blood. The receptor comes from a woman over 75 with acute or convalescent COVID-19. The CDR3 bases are TGTGCCAGCAGCTTGGTGAGGGGGCTGAATGAGCAGTTCTTC. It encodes CASSLVRGLNEQFF.